The clone carrying this T cell receptor (beta chain) was recorded a few times. Its specificity is not known. The data originate from a study of CD8 T cells in ankylosing spondylitis. Whole-study findings and limits: Reportedly, significant enrichment of disease-linked clones occurred in matched ankylosing spondylitis synovial fluid. Ankylosing spondylitis blood seemed to carry a telltale TCR beta motif made of about 8 highly homologous variants. With a CD8+ phenotype, disease-linked clones were relatively rare in peripheral blood. Earlier reports found some motif variants in synovial fluid and blood in reactive arthritis.

TCRdb processed the 5' RACE reads anew with MiXCR; each CDR3 protein has one entry. This sample has 700,000 to 850,000 distinct CDR3 sequences; 10% to 15% occur once, and the top ten carry approximately 0.5%. The clonotype was recovered from a male donor with ankylosing spondylitis. Material for sequencing was blood, either unsorted or a sorted T cell fraction (not recorded which).

CDR3 protein: CASSLGVLYNEQFF. CDR3 bases: TGCGCCAGCAGCTTGGGGGTCCTCTACAATGAGCAGTTCTTC. V and J are TRBV5-1 and TRBJ2-1, with D unresolved. Trimming took off 0 bases at V and 3 bases at J, with 7 bases between the two ends. The CDR3 has 14 residues. Germline CDR1 reads SGHRS; CDR2 reads YFSETQ.